A single TCR beta chain is shown here with its context. Antigen specificity is unknown. This sample is drawn from a study of T cell responses to AZD1222 COVID-19 vaccine. Study-level information: Researchers grouped second doses given at about 4 or about 12 weeks into one pool.

Study-wide findings and caveats: Donors were largely white British and mainly female; clonal diversity was possibly underestimated. Unmutated regions of variants are reportedly targeted by nearly half of spike-specific TCRs. Spike as a whole was targeted by vaccine-associated CD4 TCRs, dominant at 160-218 and 743-854.

Sequenced by immunoSEQ multiplex PCR; TCRdb stores in-frame clones only, minus some. The table includes fewer than 130,000 clones, approximately 92% detected once. The V and J ends lost 0 bases and 5 bases respectively, with 14 bases between them. Germline V lookup: CDR1 SGHDT, CDR2 YYEEEE. The CDR3 is 16 amino acids. V usage is TRBV5-6 and J usage is TRBJ1-4, with D possibly matching TRBD1 (6 bases). Sequenced here: peripheral blood, sampled on day 0 of AZD1222 vaccination. This clonotype was obtained from an adult in good health. The CDR3 sequence is CASSLAAEGGNEKLFF. The CDR3 coding sequence is TGTGCCAGCAGCTTGGCGGCAGAGGGGGGGAATGAAAAACTGTTTTTT.